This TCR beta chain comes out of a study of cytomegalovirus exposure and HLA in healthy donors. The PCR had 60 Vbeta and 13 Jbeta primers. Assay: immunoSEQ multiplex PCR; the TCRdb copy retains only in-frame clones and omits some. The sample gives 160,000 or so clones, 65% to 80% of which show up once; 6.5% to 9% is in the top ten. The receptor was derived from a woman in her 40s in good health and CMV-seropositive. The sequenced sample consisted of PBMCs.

The CDR3 coding sequence is TGTGCCAGCAGCCAAGATCTGGGGCTCGAGCAGTACTTC. Translating it yields CASSQDLGLEQYF. The chain uses TRBV14 and TRBJ2-7; the D gene is possibly TRBD1 (5 bases). Germline CDR1 is SGHDN and CDR2 is FVKESK. The V end lost 0 bases, the J end lost 6 bases, and 9 bases lay between the germline ends. The CDR3 runs to 13 residues.